The 25 T cell receptor beta chains below were found in one sample sequenced in a study of cytomegalovirus exposure and HLA in healthy donors. Primers included in the PCR were 60 Vbeta and 13 Jbeta primers. Clones were sequenced by immunoSEQ multiplex PCR, and TCRdb holds only the in-frame ones, with some missing. The data contain around 210,000 clones, around 80% of them singletons. The sequenced sample was PBMCs. The source of these receptors is a man aged 50 or older in good health and CMV-seronegative.

V usage is TRBV25-1 and J usage is TRBJ2-5, with a possible D match to TRBD2 (6 bases). This CDR3 region has 15 residues. V was trimmed by 6 bases and J by 1 base, leaving 15 bases between them. CDR1 and CDR2 from the germline V gene are MGHDK and SYGVNS. The CDR3 sequence is CASREGHGGQETQYF. The CDR3 region has the DNA TGTGCCAGCAGGGAGGGCCATGGTGGCCAAGAGACCCAGTACTTC.

The chain employs TRBV6-5 and TRBJ2-7; D is perhaps TRBD2 (5 bases). Per the germline V gene, CDR1 is MNHEY and CDR2 is SVGAGI. V dropped 2 bases and J dropped 6 bases, with 8 bases sitting between them. The CDR3 spans 12 residues. This chain's CDR3 is CASSYLGGEQYF. CDR3 bases: TGTGCCAGCAGTTACCTAGGAGGCGAGCAGTACTTC.

The gene calls are TRBV19 and TRBJ1-3, with a possible D match to TRBD1 (5 bases). This CDR3 region has 16 residues. CDR1 LNHDA and CDR2 SQIVND come from the germline V gene (reference sequence). Trimming removed 5 bases at V and 0 bases at J, with 14 bases between. The DNA for the CDR3 is TGTGCCAGTAGTTCTCCGGGACTGCCCTCTGGAAACACCATATATTTT. Translated: CASSSPGLPSGNTIYF.

V usage is TRBV28 and J usage is TRBJ2-4; TRBD2 is a possible D gene (5 bases). The CDR3 runs to 14 residues. Trimming pared 4 bases from V and 1 base from J, leaving 8 bases between. Germline CDR1 MDHEN, CDR2 SYDVKM. The CDR3 DNA reads TGTGCCAGCAGTTCGGGAACTGCCAAAAACATTCAGTACTTC. Amino acid sequence: CASSSGTAKNIQYF.

This sequence joins TRBV6-1 and TRBJ1-3, with 9 bases lining up with TRBD1. This CDR3 has 17 residues. The J segment lost 2 bases and the V segment lost 1 base, leaving 6 bases of the junction unmatched. Germline CDR1 is MNHNS and CDR2 is SASEGT. CDR3 sequence: CASSEGTWTGAGNTIYF. Here the CDR3 DNA reads TGTGCCAGCAGTGAAGGGACCTGGACAGGGGCTGGAAACACCATATATTTT.

The chain joins TRBV5-6 to TRBJ2-5; 7 bases fit TRBD1. CDR1 is SGHDT and CDR2 is YYEEEE in the germline V gene. The CDR3 consists of 14 residues. V was pared by 3 bases and J by 4 bases, with 6 bases of the junction left unmatched. CDR3 sequence reads: CASSSLQGRETQYF. For the CDR3, the DNA is TGTGCCAGCAGCTCACTACAGGGGAGAGAGACCCAGTACTTC.

The chain uses TRBV19 and TRBJ1-1, with TRBD1 identical over 8 bases. With V trimmed by 5 bases and J by 1 base, 6 bases remained unmatched. Germline CDR1 LNHDA, CDR2 SQIVND (reference sequence). CDR3 length equals 15 residues. CDR3 in amino acids: CASSEQGAGNTEAFF. CDR3 DNA: TGTGCCAGTAGTGAGCAGGGGGCGGGGAACACTGAAGCTTTCTTT.

The chain joins TRBV28 to TRBJ1-1; D gene ambiguous. The CDR3 is made up of 15 amino acids. V was clipped by 3 bases and J by 3 bases, with 14 bases between them. Germline CDR1 reads MDHEN; CDR2 reads SYDVKM. The CDR3 DNA follows: TGTGCCAGCAGTTTCGAGACGGACTACGACACTGAAGCTTTCTTT. Protein sequence: CASSFETDYDTEAFF.

This chain links TRBV6-5 with TRBJ2-5; D ambiguous. The germline V gene has CDR1 MNHEY and CDR2 SVGAGI. The CDR3 is made up of 12 amino acids. V lost 7 bases and J lost 4, with 10 bases in between. The chain's CDR3 is CASKVAGETQYF. DNA for the CDR3: TGTGCCAGCAAGGTAGCCGGAGAGACCCAGTACTTC.

The rearrangement joins TRBV27 to TRBJ1-5; 8 bases agree with TRBD1. The CDR3 has 14 residues. Trimming cost V 4 bases and J 6 bases; bases outside gene matches: 5. Per the germline V gene, CDR1 is MNHEY and CDR2 is SMNVEV (reference sequence). Here the CDR3 reads CASSSGQGGQPQHF. CDR3 nucleotide sequence: TGTGCCAGCAGTTCCGGACAGGGCGGTCAGCCCCAGCATTTT.

The rearrangement uses TRBV6-5 and TRBJ2-5; 7 bases are shared with TRBD1. Germline CDR1 reads MNHEY; CDR2 reads SVGAGI. CDR3 length equals 14 residues. With 5 bases clipped from V and 1 base from J, the junction kept 4 bases outside the gene matches. In nucleotides, the CDR3 is TGTGCCAGCAGTGAAGGGACAGCCCAAGAGACCCAGTACTTC. Its translation is CASSEGTAQETQYF.

This chain links TRBV7-6 with TRBJ1-2, with 7 bases lining up with TRBD1. V lost 6 bases and J lost 4; bases outside the gene matches: 11. Per the germline V gene, CDR1 is SGHVS and CDR2 is FNYEAQ. CDR3 length: 15 amino acids. CDR3: CASSSYRGRGYGYTF. CDR3 coding DNA: TGTGCCAGCAGTTCTTATAGGGGGCGGGGCTATGGCTACACCTTC.

Here the CDR3 reads CASSNRGQVDTQYF. CDR3 coding DNA: TGTGCCAGTAGTAACCGGGGACAGGTTGATACGCAGTATTTT. The gene calls are TRBV19 and TRBJ2-3; 8 nucleotides agree with TRBD1. This CDR3 is 14 amino acids long. The germline V gene has CDR1 LNHDA and CDR2 SQIVND (reference sequence). V lost 4 bases and J lost 6; bases outside the gene matches: 6.

The rearrangement links TRBV7-9 to TRBJ1-1; 7 nucleotides align to TRBD1. Germline V gives CDR1 SEHNR, CDR2 FQNEAQ (reference sequence). The CDR3 runs to 14 residues. Losses at the gene ends were 4 bases for V and 5 bases for J; bases not matched to a gene: 7. CDR3 DNA: TGTGCCAGCAGCTCAGACAGGGTTGGAACTGAAGCTTTCTTT. It encodes CASSSDRVGTEAFF.

The gene calls are TRBV5-1 and TRBJ1-3; 7 nucleotides line up with TRBD1. J lost 0 bases, V lost 1 base, and 4 bases had no gene match. The CDR3 length is 16 residues. Germline values: CDR1 SGHRS, CDR2 YFSETQ. In DNA form, the CDR3 reads TGCGCCAGCAGCTTGCAGGCAGGGGGCTCTGGAAACACCATATATTTT. Its translation: CASSLQAGGSGNTIYF.

The genes are TRBV2 and TRBJ2-5; 9 nucleotides match TRBD2. From germline, CDR1 is SNHLY and CDR2 FYNNEI. J lost 4 bases, V lost 7 bases, and 7 bases had no gene match. The CDR3 consists of 14 residues. The CDR3 nucleotides read TGTGCCAGCATGGGGCGGGAGGGGGGAGAGACCCAGTACTTC. Translation gives CASMGREGGETQYF.

With regard to this clone: The junction departs from germline at one end; a sequencing error may be responsible. The rearrangement joins TRBV7-9 to TRBJ1-2, with D uncertain. CDR1 is SEHNR and CDR2 is FQNEAQ in the germline V gene (reference sequence). The CDR3 has 16 amino acids. CDR3 region: CSSSLILDGINYGYTF. CDR3 coding DNA: TGTTCCAGCAGCCTAATCTTGGACGGGATAAACTATGGCTACACCTTC.

The gene calls are TRBV11-2 and TRBJ1-6, with no clear D. There are 15 residues in the CDR3. Per the germline V gene, CDR1 is SGHAT and CDR2 is FQNNGV. V lost 5 bases to trimming and J lost 12 bases, with 20 bases between them. DNA of the CDR3: TGTGCCAGCAGCGAAAGTATGGGCAGTCGATTACCCCTCCACTTT. Residues: CASSESMGSRLPLHF.

The rearrangement uses TRBV12-5 and TRBJ2-1; TRBD1 agrees at 7 bases. After removal of 6 bases from V and 8 bases from J, the junction contained 4 bases not matched to a gene. The germline gives CDR1 LGHNT, CDR2 FRNRAP. The CDR3 sequence is 12 residues long. The CDR3 region has the DNA TGTGCTAGTGGGGGGCAGGGGGATGAGCAGTTCTTC. Amino acids: CASGGQGDEQFF.

The gene calls are TRBV5-1 and TRBJ2-7; the D gene is possibly TRBD1 (6 bases). The germline V and J ends were trimmed by 3 bases and 1 base, with 8 bases remaining between them. The CDR3 is made up of 13 amino acids. Germline-derived CDR1 and CDR2 are SGHRS and YFSETQ. The CDR3 sequence: CASSSQGSYEQYF. For the CDR3, the DNA is TGCGCCAGCAGCTCACAGGGATCCTACGAGCAGTACTTC.

This clone came up a few times. This sequence joins TRBV28 and TRBJ1-2; the D is unclear. In germline, CDR1 is MDHEN, CDR2 SYDVKM. Trimming cost V 3 bases and J 2 bases, with 7 bases left between them. The CDR3 has 13 residues. CDR3 sequence: CASSFIPNYGYTF. The DNA for the CDR3 is TGTGCCAGCAGTTTTATCCCCAACTATGGCTACACCTTC.

This clone was observed once. Written as DNA, the CDR3 is TGTGCCAGCAGCTCGACTCCGGGACAGGCCAGATACGGGCAGTATTTT. Amino acid sequence: CASSSTPGQARYGQYF. The rearrangement links TRBV5-4 to TRBJ2-3, with 8 bases lining up with TRBD1. The CDR3 covers 16 residues. CDR1 SGHNT and CDR2 YYREEE come from the germline V gene (reference sequence). With 3 bases clipped from V and 11 bases from J, the junction kept 17 bases outside the gene matches.

This chain joins TRBV5-5 and TRBJ2-3; D may be TRBD2 (6 bases). CDR3 size: 16 residues. V was trimmed by 2 bases and J by 0 bases, leaving 13 bases between them. Germline values: CDR1 SGHKS, CDR2 YYEKEE (reference sequence). CDR3 region: CASSFVLASSTDTQYF. The CDR3 nucleotides read TGTGCCAGCAGCTTTGTCCTAGCGTCTAGCACAGATACGCAGTATTTT.

The V and J genes are TRBV6-1 and TRBJ1-1, with D possibly TRBD1 on 5 matching bases. This CDR3 is built from 14 residues. Between the trimmed V and J ends, which lost 4 bases and 2 bases, there was a span of 11 bases. Germline V gene data show CDR1 as MNHNS and CDR2 as SASEGT. The CDR3 spells CASSVKQANTEAFF. The CDR3 DNA reads TGTGCCAGCAGTGTAAAACAGGCCAACACTGAAGCTTTCTTT.

This rearrangement joins TRBV19 to TRBJ1-1, with TRBD1 matching 7 bases. This CDR3 has 16 amino acids. With V trimmed by 8 bases and J by 0 bases, 12 bases remained unmatched. Germline-derived CDR1 and CDR2 are LNHDA and SQIVND (reference sequence). This chain's CDR3 is CASCPIRDSLNTEAFF. The CDR3 nucleotides are TGTGCCAGTTGCCCTATTCGGGACAGCCTGAACACTGAAGCTTTCTTT.